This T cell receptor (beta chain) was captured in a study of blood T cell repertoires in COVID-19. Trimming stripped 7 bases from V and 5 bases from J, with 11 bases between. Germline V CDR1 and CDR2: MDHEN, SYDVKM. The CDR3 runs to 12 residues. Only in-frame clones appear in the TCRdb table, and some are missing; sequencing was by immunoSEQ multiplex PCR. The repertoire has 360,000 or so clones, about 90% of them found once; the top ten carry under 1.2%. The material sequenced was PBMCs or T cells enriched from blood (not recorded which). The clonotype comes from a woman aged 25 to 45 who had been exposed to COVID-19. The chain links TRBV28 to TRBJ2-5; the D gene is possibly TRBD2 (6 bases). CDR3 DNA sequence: TGTGCCAGCAAAGGAGGGAGGGAGACCCAGTACTTC. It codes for CASKGGRETQYF.